Listed below are T cell receptor beta chains from one sample, sequenced in a study of spatial heterogeneity in lung cancer. TCRdb analysed the 5' RACE reads with MiXCR anew, one entry per CDR3 protein. The sample has over 40,000 distinct CDR3 sequences; about 10% are singletons. Here the sequenced sample was PBMCs, taken at follow-up. The receptors shown here come from a male donor with early-stage non-small cell lung cancer. CDR3s include the opening cysteine and the closing phenylalanine or tryptophan. The D gene is left open where the match is weak. Size is stated for part of the rows, as once, few or many counts, or as a class when the clone is expanded.

>TRBJ2-1|TRBV7-9|many|-
TGTGCCAGTCGGGGCGATGAGCAGTTCTTC
CASRGDEQFF
>TRBJ2-3|TRBV6-5|many|-
TGTGCCAGCAGGAATACCGGGGGTGGCACGCAGTATTTT
CASRNTGGGTQYF
>TRBJ2-5|TRBV12-3/TRBV12-4|many|-
TGTGCCAGCAGGCCGGGGAGCCAAGAGACCCAGTACTTC
CASRPGSQETQYF
>TRBJ2-3|TRBV27|many|TRBD2
TGTGCCAGCAGTTCGGGACTAGTTTTGAATACGCAGTATTTT
CASSSGLVLNTQYF
>TRBJ1-6|TRBV6-5|many|-
TGTGCCAGCAGTGTTGTTCGGGGTTCACCCCTCCACTTT
CASSVVRGSPLHF
>TRBJ1-5|TRBV20-1|many|-
TGCAGTGCTAGTCTTCCCCTAACTGCAGTTAGCAATCAGCCCCAGCATTTT
CSASLPLTAVSNQPQHF
>TRBJ2-3|TRBV6-1|-|-
TGTGCCAGCAGCCCCTTCGGGGTAGATACGCAGTATTTT
CASSPFGVDTQYF
>TRBJ1-4|TRBV27|many|TRBD1
TGTGCCAGCAGTTCCAGGGGGGCTAATGAAAAACTGTTTTTT
CASSSRGANEKLFF
>TRBJ2-6|TRBV28|few|-
TGTGCCAGCAGTCCAGGGGTGTTTAGCTCTGGGGCCAACGTCCTGACTTTC
CASSPGVFSSGANVLTF
>TRBJ1-1|TRBV5-4|-|-
TGTGCCAGCATCGGGGACCTGAACACTGAAGCTTTCTTT
CASIGDLNTEAFF
>TRBJ1-3|TRBV29-1|many|TRBD1
TGCAGCGTTGACCGGACAGGGGTTGGAAACACCATATATTTT
CSVDRTGVGNTIYF
>TRBJ1-3|TRBV7-2|-|-
TGCGCCAGCAGCGATACTACTAGGGGAAACACCATATATTTT
CASSDTTRGNTIYF
>TRBJ2-5|TRBV28|many|TRBD2
TGTGCCAGCAGTCCTCCGGAGGGAGGGCGGGAGACCCAGTACTTC
CASSPPEGGRETQYF
>TRBJ1-1|TRBV3-1|-|-
TGTGCCAGCAGCCAAGTCGGAACTGAAGCTTTCTTT
CASSQVGTEAFF
>TRBJ1-1|TRBV9|many|-
TGTGCCAGCAGCGCCCCGGGACCAGCTTTCTTT
CASSAPGPAFF
>TRBJ2-7|TRBV7-9|many|TRBD2
TGTGCCAGCAGCTTAAGTTATGGAGCGGGACGGGCCGAGCAGTACTTC
CASSLSYGAGRAEQYF
>TRBJ1-2|TRBV20-1|many|-
TGCAGTGCCACCTCTGGGGATAGTGGCTACACCTTC
CSATSGDSGYTF
>TRBJ2-3|TRBV7-2|many|TRBD2
TGTGCCAGCAGCCCCCCCGGGGTAGCGGGAGCTGATACGCAGTATTTT
CASSPPGVAGADTQYF
>TRBJ2-7|TRBV12-3/TRBV12-4|many|TRBD2
TGTGCCAGCAGAACTACCGGACTAGCGGGATTGGGTGAGCAGTACTTC
CASRTTGLAGLGEQYF
>TRBJ2-4|TRBV7-9|-|-
TGTGCCAGCAGCTCTTTGACAGCGCGTATAAACATTCAGTACTTC
CASSSLTARINIQYF
>TRBJ2-1|TRBV18|-|TRBD1
TGTGCCAGCTCACTTGACAGGGAATATGAGCAGTTCTTC
CASSLDREYEQFF
>TRBJ2-3|TRBV25-1|many|TRBD1
TGTGCCAGCAGTGAAAACAGGGGCCCAGATACGCAGTATTTT
CASSENRGPDTQYF
>TRBJ1-2|TRBV29-1|many|-
TGCAGCGTTGACCAGCGCTATGGCTACACCTTC
CSVDQRYGYTF
>TRBJ2-7|TRBV14|many|TRBD2
TGTGCCAGCAGCCAAGAAGTAGGACTAGCTACTTACGAGCAGTACTTC
CASSQEVGLATYEQYF
>TRBJ2-1|TRBV10-3|many|TRBD2
TGTGCCATCAGTGGCGGGAGGGCCTACAATGAGCAGTTCTTC
CAISGGRAYNEQFF
>TRBJ2-7|TRBV7-2|once|-
TGTGCCAGCAGGGGACTCTACGAGCAGTACTTC
CASRGLYEQYF
>TRBJ2-3|TRBV12-3/TRBV12-4|-|TRBD1
TGTGCCAGCAGACAGGGGTGGGCAGATACGCAGTATTTT
CASRQGWADTQYF
>TRBJ2-3|TRBV11-2|many|TRBD2
TGTGCCAGCAGCTTAGGAGGGACTAGCAGGGGCAATACGCAGTATTTT
CASSLGGTSRGNTQYF
>TRBJ2-3|TRBV27|-|-
TGTGCCAGCAGTTTAATCGGGGCCAGCAGTCCGTCAGATACGCAGTATTTT
CASSLIGASSPSDTQYF
>TRBJ2-7|TRBV14|many|TRBD1
TGTGCCAGCAGCCCACCCGGGACAGGGACGGAGCAGTACTTC
CASSPPGTGTEQYF
>TRBJ2-7|TRBV12-3/TRBV12-4|many|-
TGTGCCAGCAGCCCGAGGGGGGAAGGAGAGCAGTACTTC
CASSPRGEGEQYF
>TRBJ2-3|TRBV20-1|-|-
TGCAGTGCTAGAGATTTAGACCCTAACCCAGATACGCAGTATTTT
CSARDLDPNPDTQYF
>TRBJ1-1|TRBV6-5|many|-
TGTGCCAGCAGTTACGGCCGGCCTCTCTCCACTGAAGCTTTCTTT
CASSYGRPLSTEAFF
>TRBJ2-1|TRBV20-1|many|TRBD2
TGCAGTGCAGGGACTAGCGGGAGGGTCGGGGAGCAGTTCTTC
CSAGTSGRVGEQFF
>TRBJ2-7|TRBV4-2|many|TRBD1
TGTGCCAGCAGCACCCGGACAGGGGTCGAGCAGTACTTC
CASSTRTGVEQYF
>TRBJ1-5|TRBV12-3/TRBV12-4|-|TRBD1
TGTGCCAGTACACAGGGGGGGAATCAGCCCCAGCATTTT
CASTQGGNQPQHF
>TRBJ2-7|TRBV5-1|many|TRBD1
TGCGCCAGCGGACAGGACTCCTACGAGCAGTACTTC
CASGQDSYEQYF
>TRBJ2-2|TRBV12-3/TRBV12-4|many|-
TGTGCCAGCAGTTTCGCAGGGCTAAGGGGGGAGCTGTTTTTT
CASSFAGLRGELFF
>TRBJ2-7|TRBV20-1|-|-
TGCAGTGCTCAGAGGTCTTCTGGGAACGAGCAGTACTTC
CSAQRSSGNEQYF
>TRBJ2-7|TRBV7-9|-|-
TGTGCCAGCAGCTCAATTACGAGGGGCGACGAGCAGTACTTC
CASSSITRGDEQYF
>TRBJ2-5|TRBV2|many|-
TGTGCCAGCAGTCCCCGGGCAGGGGCCCAGTACTTC
CASSPRAGAQYF
>TRBJ2-5|TRBV30|-|-
TGTGCCTACCTTAAGGTAGAGACCCAGTACTTC
CAYLKVETQYF
>TRBJ2-3|TRBV7-9|-|-
TGTGCCAGCAGCAACGGGGGAGATACGCAGTATTTT
CASSNGGDTQYF
>TRBJ1-2|TRBV12-3/TRBV12-4|many|-
TGTGCCAGCAGCCCTTCTTATCCTCAGGGCGGCTACACCTTC
CASSPSYPQGGYTF
>TRBJ1-5|TRBV2|many|-
TGTGCCAGCAGTGGCAGGACAATTGCTTTCCAGCCCCAGCATTTT
CASSGRTIAFQPQHF
>TRBJ1-2|TRBV12-3/TRBV12-4|-|-
TGTGCCAGCAGTTCGACAGGTGCTAACTATGGCTACACCTTC
CASSSTGANYGYTF
>TRBJ2-5|TRBV4-3|many|TRBD2
TGCGCCAGCAGCCGGGGACTAGCGGGGGGGCTGGGAGAGACCCAGTACTTC
CASSRGLAGGLGETQYF
>TRBJ1-4|TRBV3-1|-|-
TGTGCCAGCAGCCCCAGCGGGGGGGCGGAAGAAAAACTGTTTTTT
CASSPSGGAEEKLFF
>TRBJ2-4|TRBV2|-|-
TGTGCCAGCAGTGAGTCGGGGGCCCGGGGCATTCAGTACTTC
CASSESGARGIQYF
>TRBJ2-3|TRBV6-5|few|-
TGTGCCAGCCGGCACGTAGATACGCAGTATTTT
CASRHVDTQYF
>TRBJ1-2|TRBV7-2|many|-
TGTGCCAGCAGCTTAGCGGTGGTGGTTAAGGGCTACACCTTC
CASSLAVVVKGYTF
>TRBJ2-3|TRBV7-9|-|-
TGTGCCAGCAGCACCCTCCAAAGTACGCAGTATTTT
CASSTLQSTQYF
>TRBJ2-1|TRBV5-6|-|-
TGTGCCAGCAGCTCACTGACGGGCTTCTCCTACAATGAGCAGTTCTTC
CASSSLTGFSYNEQFF
>TRBJ2-7|TRBV6-2/TRBV6-3|many|-
TGTGCCAGCAGTTATGGACGGACCTTCTCCTACGAGCAGTACTTC
CASSYGRTFSYEQYF
>TRBJ2-7|TRBV10-3|-|TRBD2
TGTGCCATCAATCAAGGACTAGCGGGAGCCTACGAGCAGTACTTC
CAINQGLAGAYEQYF